This TCR beta chain is from a study of T cell responses to AZD1222 COVID-19 vaccine (dated by TCRdb to 2020 to 2023). Broadly, across the study: TCR sequencing was performed for 230 to 250 trial participants, of whom some 200 were given two doses of AZD1222 and approximately 25 were given two doses of MenACWY control vaccine. Enrollment into the trials was organized by age into subgroups of 18-55, 56-69 and 70-plus years, and those subgroups contained approximately 150, 30 and 60 TCR-sequenced participants, respectively. The paper's findings and limits, for the study overall: The whole spike protein was spanned by vaccine-associated CD4 TCRs, and dominant responses were seen in regions 160-218 and 743-854. No day 14 peak-response samples were available, so repertoires were characterized only after the peak T cell response. Spike-specific TCR breadth and depth rose significantly after two AZD1222 doses compared with day 0 and with MenACWY recipients. Reportedly, close to half of the unique spike-specific TCRs recognized epitopes lying outside the regions that are mutated in the B.1.351 and B.1.1.7 variants. Participants were mostly white British, with more females than males. The authors suggested clonal diversity may have been underestimated. The 56-69-year group was small, and its depth increase did not reach significance, likely because of low power. Conclusions about previously exposed vaccinees were limited because only a handful of AZD1222 recipients were SARS-CoV-2 seropositive at baseline.

The CDR3 regions of human TCRbeta chains were subjected to immunosequencing. Regarding the original processing steps: TCRs in the repertoires were compared against a reference library of SARS-CoV-2-specific TCRs that had been generated with the MIRA antigen-specificity platform. Breadth meant the fraction of unique TCRs that were SARS-CoV-2-associated, whereas depth meant the fraction of total T cells that were SARS-CoV-2-associated. Using the MIRA data, each spike-specific TCR was assigned both to the spike region to which the TCR was reactive and to a CD4 or CD8 class. Log10-transformed breadth and depth values were compared by one-way ANOVA with Sidak's multiple comparisons tests. Held by TCRdb, this immuneACCESS table contains in-frame sequences only and omits some clones. Under half of the omission traces to an unresolved V gene where checked; the cause of the rest is unknown. V, J and clone size derive from that table, while D and trimming were established from the DNA sequence. In all, the sample holds 90,000 to 100,000 clones, and about 88% of those were seen once. The ten largest clones capture 14% of the sample.

In the case of this clone: Its antigen has not been determined. Per-base qualities were not stored, and no clone one base away is much larger.

V and J are truncated by 4 bases and 9 bases respectively, leaving an intervening sequence of 20 bases. The cysteine opens and the phenylalanine closes a CDR3 of 15 amino acids. Just CDR3 DNA is preserved here, 45 bases in frame from base 1. As encoded in the germline V gene, CDR1 is SGHDT while CDR2 is YYEEEE. Read against the paper, the sample's time point label means: about 28 days (+/-7) after the second vaccine dose. AZD1222 recipients whose second dose came at about 4 weeks and those whose second dose came at about 12 weeks were combined into one group, since spike-specific TCR depth and breadth did not differ between the two schedules. Vaccinee samples were obtained from the UK trials COV001 and COV002, which included a single-blind randomized controlled phase 2/3 trial of AZD1222 (ChAdOx1 nCoV-19) in healthy adults. For TCRbeta chain sequencing, PBMC samples from trial participants were taken at day 0 and at day 28 after the second dose.

Sequenced material: peripheral blood, taken 28 days after the second AZD1222 dose. This clonotype was sampled from an adult who received the AZD1222 COVID-19 vaccine. The chain joins TRBV5-6 to TRBJ2-1; a tentative D call is TRBD2 (6 bases match). In nucleotide form, the sequence is TGTGCCAGCAGCCCGGGACTGCAAACCCGCAGTGAGCAGTTCTTC. This gives the protein CASSPGLQTRSEQFF.